This T cell receptor beta chain is drawn from a study of cytomegalovirus exposure and HLA in healthy donors (dated by TCRdb to 2016 to 2017). Background on the whole study: According to an earlier analysis of around 600 of the donors, about 179 million T cells yielded over 90 million unique TCR beta sequences and about 300 Gb of sequence data. An early release covering roughly 580 HLA-typed donors comprised 250 to 350 gigabases of sequencing data and tens of millions of unique TCR sequences. Of the roughly 400 genotyped donors, over 65% fell in the genetic ancestry cluster associated with self-reported Caucasian donors. The study aimed to test whether cataloging public T cell receptors could reveal signatures of past pathogen exposure. The study profiled the T cell repertoires of hundreds of subjects by immunosequencing and related them to cytomegalovirus serostatus. In addition to the first cohort of 666 subjects, a separate validation cohort of 120 different subjects was used. High-throughput TCR immunosequencing, statistical association of individual TCRs with disease status, and machine learning were combined to predict cytomegalovirus infection status. In a later analysis, previously published TCR beta repertoires from about 640 donors were re-analyzed and high-resolution HLA genotyping was added so that TCR occurrence patterns could be studied. Rather than using new phenotypic data, the later analysis identified candidate immune exposures from TCR beta sequences and from how often those sequences occurred across donors. In an earlier analysis of a few hundred of the donors, high-throughput TCR beta sequencing was used to judge whether each TCR beta V gene segment behaved as functional or pseudogenic. Donor age, sex, ethnicity and CMV serostatus were collected together with the repertoire data. Genome-wide SNP genotypes for about 65% of the roughly 700 donors were used in a later genetic analysis, which treated that subset as a discovery cohort. Every discovery cohort repertoire had been produced on one sequencing platform. Class I and class II HLA loci were covered by the typing at four-digit resolution. The number of donors typed differed by locus, with roughly 629-640 for A, B, C, DRB1 and DQB1, around 520 for DQA1, 600 to 610 for DPA1, and 472 for DPB1. Because of strong linkage in the cohort, roughly five DR-DQ haplotypes were treated as single units for association and clustering. Among some 400 genotyped donors of the cohort, an average of 235,054 unique TCR beta nucleotide sequences were sequenced per donor, 15% to 20% of them non-productive. The investigation overall reported the following: The authors suggested that the approach could potentially be extended to other disease states and immunological phenotypes. Immune exposure information for the cohort was limited to CMV serostatus. In a later analysis, HLA-associated TCR beta chains were found to be more clonally expanded and to have lower generation probabilities than equally common non-associated chains. The 87-base-pair reads could not distinguish some IMGT-functional V segments, including TRBV6-2 and TRBV6-3, so those segments were excluded. According to a later analysis, parvovirus B19, influenza, CMV and Epstein-Barr virus appeared linked to several top co-occurrence clusters. Presence/absence analyses assumed roughly uniform sequencing depth across donors, an assumption that may not hold. HLA typing was unavailable for some donors at each locus, so association tests used only the typed subset. The cohort was sequenced for TCR beta chains only, and without alpha or paired-chain data the features that could be detected were limited. A group of highly shared sequence variants was considered likely to be a technical artifact of the sequencing pipeline. In vitro tests confirmed that a few of the cytomegalovirus-associated TCR beta chains recognize cytomegalovirus antigens. The study gave a list of 150 to 200 TCR beta chains associated with cytomegalovirus. In a later genetic analysis, fewer N-insertions in productive TCRs were reported among donors in an Asian-associated ancestry cluster than the roughly 700-donor mean. According to a later analysis, most CMV-associated TCR beta chains appeared to be HLA-restricted, and the HLA associations seemed to be driven largely by CMV exposure. A further reported finding was that TCR beta sequences accurately predicted the HLA-A and HLA-B alleles for most subjects in the first cohort. In a later analysis, TCR association rates were found to vary across HLA loci, with the most associated TCRs seen for DRB1 alleles and the fewest for HLA-C alleles. Specific HLA alleles were associated with 16,951 TCR beta sequences at a false discovery rate of 0.05 in a later analysis. In an earlier analysis of about 600 of the donors, most TCR beta V segments appeared in productive rearrangements about 90% or about 30% of the time, broadly matching IMGT annotations. Correlated functional status among segregating V segments might reflect linkage disequilibrium, but an unknown experimental factor could not be ruled out. When HLA alleles, especially DR and DQ, strongly co-occurred, TCR associations were difficult to assign to individual alleles. Most TCR sequences were observed very rarely across donors, whereas some public TCRs were present in many individuals. A later genetic analysis associated a missense DCLRE1C variant with V-gene and J-gene trimming of TCR beta chains, and an independent cohort replicated the association. The classifier was reported to diagnose cytomegalovirus status with high specificity and sensitivity in both the original cohort and the validation cohort. Roughly 15 rarely observed V segments, including chromosome 9 orphons, were excluded from the earlier analysis of several hundred of the donors because counts were too low.

The library was made by the immunoSEQ multiplex PCR assay. For the multiplex PCR, a mixture combining 60 forward primers for TCR Vbeta segments and 13 reverse primers for TCR Jbeta segments was used. Amplification of the CDR3 region of rearranged TCR beta genes was performed with a multiplex PCR assay on genomic DNA. Amplified TCR beta libraries were sequenced as 87-base-pair reads on the Illumina HiSeq System. In the source study's methods: A later analysis counted some 80 million unique TCR beta chains across the 700 or so repertoires, and around 12 million of these chains were shared by at least two donors. To remove PCR and sequencing errors, raw reads were error-corrected and collapsed into unique sequences using a nearest-neighbor algorithm that merged closely related sequences. To assign V, D and J gene segments, CDR3 sequences were aligned to IMGT reference sequences. For a sequence to be retained, a match of at least six nucleotides was required to both a V gene segment and a J gene segment. A rearrangement counted as productive if the CDR3 had no stop codons and remained in frame with V and J, and every other rearrangement counted as non-productive. CDR3 was defined by IMGT convention, running from the second conserved V-encoded cysteine to the conserved J-encoded phenylalanine. In an earlier analysis of 550 to 650 of the donors, sequences lacking an unambiguous match to a single V gene segment were excluded. In an earlier analysis of some 590 of the donors, a V segment was called functional when productive rearrangements were above 56.7%, and segregating when the standard deviation between donors exceeded 5%. A statistical classification framework was built for diagnosing cytomegalovirus status from the catalog of TCR beta chain sequences. In a later analysis, V and J genes were assigned by comparing TCR nucleotide sequences against IMGT/GENE-DB human TR gene sequences. Using the TCRdist pipeline, a later analysis assigned CDR3 sequences along with most-parsimonious VDJ recombination scenarios. In a later analysis, each TCR beta chain was defined by its CDR3 amino acid sequence together with its V-gene family, and reads lacking a unique V-gene family were excluded. In a later analysis, a few hundred highly shared, low-generation-probability nucleotide sequences were removed to address suspected cross-contamination and a sequencing artifact. A later analysis calculated a clonal expansion index for each public chain from normalized within-repertoire ranks of inferred template counts. A later analysis computed generation probabilities with a VDJ recombination model fitted to out-of-frame rearrangements, and checked the results against IGoR. A later analysis scored TCR-TCR, TCR-HLA and TCR-CMV co-occurrence with hypergeometric tests, applying a repertoire-size bias correction to TCR pairs. To estimate false discovery rates, a later analysis permuted the HLA or CMV assignments 20 times. A later analysis grouped co-occurring TCRs with DBSCAN, adding TCRdist sequence similarity when clustering within HLA-allele-positive subsets. Repertoires with fewer than 30,000 or more than 120,000 public chains were left out of co-occurrence clustering, as were about 5 repertoires with anomalous nucleotide sharing. The table was pulled from immuneACCESS by TCRdb, which kept in-frame rearrangements only. Such tables lose some clones; where checked, under half of the loss comes from unresolved V genes, and the rest has no known cause. Clone size and the V and J calls come from that table; the DNA yielded D and trimming. For this sample the table gives around 110,000 clones, of which approximately 79% were detected only once. Of the sample, around 15% is held by the ten largest clones.

For this clone: Its antigen has not been determined. Qualities for individual bases were not recorded, and no much larger clone is one base off.

Trimming removed 5 bases from V and 4 bases from J, leaving 17 bases between the germline ends. According to the germline V gene, CDR1 reads SGHTA and CDR2 reads FQGTGA. The CDR3 covers 15 residues, taking in both the cysteine and the phenylalanine. Left in the record is the CDR3 DNA by itself, 45 bases read in frame from the first base. In total, approximately 610 healthy bone marrow donors made up the cohort. At the time of sampling, all cohort members were nominally healthy, though unrecorded immune exposures were likely present. The donor tested CMV seropositive and was one of the 289 seropositive cohort members. A peripheral blood sample was collected from each donor, and TCR beta sequencing was performed on peripheral blood mononuclear cells. Genomic DNA was extracted from the blood cell samples with the Qiagen DNeasy Blood Extraction Kit.

This TCR was recovered from a woman between 40 and 50 years old in good health and CMV-seropositive. Rearrangement joined TRBV7-3 to TRBJ1-1, and the D gene may be TRBD1, 6 bases matching. The source material was PBMCs. The bases are TGTGCCAGCAGCCCCCATGGGGGGGCTTTCACTGAAGCTTTCTTT. Its protein product is CASSPHGGAFTEAFF.